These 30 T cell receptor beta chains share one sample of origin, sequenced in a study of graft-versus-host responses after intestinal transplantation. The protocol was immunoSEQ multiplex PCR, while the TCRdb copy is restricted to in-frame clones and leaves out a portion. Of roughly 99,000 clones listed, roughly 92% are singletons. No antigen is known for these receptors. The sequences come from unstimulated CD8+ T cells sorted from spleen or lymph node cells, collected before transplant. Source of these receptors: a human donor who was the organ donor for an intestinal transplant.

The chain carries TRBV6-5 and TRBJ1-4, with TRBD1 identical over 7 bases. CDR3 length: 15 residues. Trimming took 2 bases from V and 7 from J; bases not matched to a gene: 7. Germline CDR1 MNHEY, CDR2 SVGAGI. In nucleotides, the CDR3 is TGTGCCAGCAGTTACAGACCCGGGGACAGTGAAAAACTGTTTTTT. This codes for CASSYRPGDSEKLFF.

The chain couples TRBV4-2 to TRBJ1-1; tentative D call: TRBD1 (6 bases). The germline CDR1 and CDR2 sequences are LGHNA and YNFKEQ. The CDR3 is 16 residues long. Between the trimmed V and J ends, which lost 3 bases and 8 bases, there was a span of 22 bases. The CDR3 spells CASSHRTEGVETEAFF. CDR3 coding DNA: TGTGCCAGCAGCCATCGTACTGAGGGGGTGGAAACGGAAGCTTTCTTT.

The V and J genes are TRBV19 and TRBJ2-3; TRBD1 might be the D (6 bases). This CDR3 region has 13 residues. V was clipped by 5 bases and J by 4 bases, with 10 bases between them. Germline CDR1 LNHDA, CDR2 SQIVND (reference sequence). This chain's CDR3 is CASSVDRADTQYF. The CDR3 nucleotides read TGTGCCAGTAGTGTGGACAGAGCAGATACGCAGTATTTT.

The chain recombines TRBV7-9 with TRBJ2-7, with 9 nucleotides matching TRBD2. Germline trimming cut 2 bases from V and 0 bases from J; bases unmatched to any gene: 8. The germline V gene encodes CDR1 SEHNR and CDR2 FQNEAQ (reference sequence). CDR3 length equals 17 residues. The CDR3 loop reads CASSLLASGKSSYEQYF. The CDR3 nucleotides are TGTGCCAGCAGCTTATTGGCTAGCGGGAAGAGCTCCTACGAGCAGTACTTC.

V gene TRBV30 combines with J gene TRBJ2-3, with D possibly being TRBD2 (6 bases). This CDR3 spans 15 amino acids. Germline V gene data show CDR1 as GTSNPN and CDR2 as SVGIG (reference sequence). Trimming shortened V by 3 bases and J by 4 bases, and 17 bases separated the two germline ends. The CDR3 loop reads CAWSAALREADTQYF. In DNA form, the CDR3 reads TGTGCCTGGAGCGCCGCGTTGAGGGAGGCAGATACGCAGTATTTT.

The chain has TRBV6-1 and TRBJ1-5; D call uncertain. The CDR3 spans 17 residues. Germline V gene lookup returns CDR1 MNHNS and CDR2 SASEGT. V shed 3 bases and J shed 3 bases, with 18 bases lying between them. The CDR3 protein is CASSEVEGRSPNQPQHF. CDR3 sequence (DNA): TGTGCCAGCAGTGAGGTAGAGGGCCGTTCGCCCAATCAGCCCCAGCATTTT.

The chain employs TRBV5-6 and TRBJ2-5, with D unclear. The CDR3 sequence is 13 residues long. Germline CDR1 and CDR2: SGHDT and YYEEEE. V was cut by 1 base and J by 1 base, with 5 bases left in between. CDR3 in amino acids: CASSLLLQETQYF. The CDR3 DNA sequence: TGTGCCAGCAGCTTGTTACTCCAAGAGACCCAGTACTTC.

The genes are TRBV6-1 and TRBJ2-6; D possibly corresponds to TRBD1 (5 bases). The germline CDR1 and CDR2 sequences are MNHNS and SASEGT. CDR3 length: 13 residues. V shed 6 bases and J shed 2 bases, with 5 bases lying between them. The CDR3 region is CASRGAGANVLTF. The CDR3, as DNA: TGTGCCAGCAGAGGGGCTGGGGCCAACGTCCTGACTTTC.

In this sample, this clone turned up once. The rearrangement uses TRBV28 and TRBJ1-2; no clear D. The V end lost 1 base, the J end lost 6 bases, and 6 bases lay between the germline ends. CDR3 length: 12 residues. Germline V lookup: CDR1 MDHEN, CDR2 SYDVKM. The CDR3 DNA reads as TGTGCCAGCAGTTTATCGGTGGATGGCTACACCTTC. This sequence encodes CASSLSVDGYTF.

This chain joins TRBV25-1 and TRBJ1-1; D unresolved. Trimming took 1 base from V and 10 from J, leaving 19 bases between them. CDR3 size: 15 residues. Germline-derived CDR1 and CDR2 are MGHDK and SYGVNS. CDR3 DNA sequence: TGTGCCAGCAGTGAATTTTTTGGGGATGGACTGGGAGCTTTCTTT. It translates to CASSEFFGDGLGAFF. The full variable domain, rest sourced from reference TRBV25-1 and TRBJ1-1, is EADIYQTPRYLVIGTGKKITLECSQTMGHDKMYWYQQDPGMELHLIHYSYGVNSTEKGDLSSESTVSRIRTEHFPLTLESARPSHTSQYLCASSEFFGDGLGAFFGQGTRLTVV.

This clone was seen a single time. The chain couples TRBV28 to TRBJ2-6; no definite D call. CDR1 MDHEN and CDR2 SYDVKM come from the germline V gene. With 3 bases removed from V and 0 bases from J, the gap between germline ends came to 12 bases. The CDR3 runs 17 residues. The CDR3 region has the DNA TGTGCCAGCAGTTTTTCTAGATTTGACTCTGGGGCCAACGTCCTGACTTTC. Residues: CASSFSRFDSGANVLTF. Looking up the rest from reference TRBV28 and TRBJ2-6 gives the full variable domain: DVKVTQSSRYLVKRTGEKVFLECVQDMDHENMFWYRQDPGLGLRLIYFSYDVKMKEKGDIPEGYSVSREKKERFSLILESASTNQTSMYLCASSFSRFDSGANVLTFGAGSRLTVL.

As DNA, the CDR3 is TGTGCCAGCACTACAGGAACAGGGACAACTAATGAAAAACTGTTTTTT. It codes for CASTTGTGTTNEKLFF. This sequence joins TRBV11-2 and TRBJ1-4; D is perhaps TRBD1 (6 bases). Trimming took 7 bases from V and 0 from J, leaving 15 bases between them. Germline CDR1 and CDR2: SGHAT and FQNNGV. The CDR3 covers 16 residues.

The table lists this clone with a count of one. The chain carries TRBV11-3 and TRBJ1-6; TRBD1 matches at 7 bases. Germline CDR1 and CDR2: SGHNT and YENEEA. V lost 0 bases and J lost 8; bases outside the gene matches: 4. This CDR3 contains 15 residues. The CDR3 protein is CASSLEGTDYSPLHF. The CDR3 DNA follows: TGTGCCAGCAGCTTAGAGGGGACAGACTATTCACCCCTCCACTTT.

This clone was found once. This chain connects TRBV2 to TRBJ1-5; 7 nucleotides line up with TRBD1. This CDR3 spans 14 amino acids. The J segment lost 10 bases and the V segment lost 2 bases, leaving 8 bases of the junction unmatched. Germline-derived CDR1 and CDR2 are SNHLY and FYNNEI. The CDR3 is CASSEWDSHPPQHF. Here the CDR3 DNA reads TGTGCCAGCAGTGAATGGGACAGTCACCCCCCCCAGCATTTT.

As DNA, the CDR3 is TGTGCCTGGAGTGTGAGTTCGTCCTACGAGCAGTACTTC. It translates to CAWSVSSSYEQYF. J is TRBJ2-7 and V is TRBV30, with D hard to call. Looked up from germline, CDR1 is GTSNPN and CDR2 is SVGIG (reference sequence). The CDR3 spans 13 residues. The V and J ends lost 0 bases and 1 base respectively, with 7 bases between them.

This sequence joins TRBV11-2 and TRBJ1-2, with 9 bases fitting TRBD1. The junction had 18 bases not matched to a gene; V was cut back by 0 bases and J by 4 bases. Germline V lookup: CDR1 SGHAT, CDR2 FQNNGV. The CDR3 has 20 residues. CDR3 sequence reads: CASSLDSRVWDREFSYGYTF. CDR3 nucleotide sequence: TGTGCCAGCAGCTTAGATTCTAGGGTGTGGGACAGGGAATTTAGCTATGGCTACACCTTC.

The CDR3 loop is CASSLADTEAFF. DNA for the CDR3: TGTGCCAGCAGCTTGGCGGACACTGAAGCTTTCTTT. This chain uses TRBV5-8 with TRBJ1-1; D is unclear. This CDR3 contains 12 residues. Trimming left V 0 bases short and J 3 bases short, with 3 bases between. Per the germline V gene, CDR1 is SGHTS and CDR2 is YDEGEE.

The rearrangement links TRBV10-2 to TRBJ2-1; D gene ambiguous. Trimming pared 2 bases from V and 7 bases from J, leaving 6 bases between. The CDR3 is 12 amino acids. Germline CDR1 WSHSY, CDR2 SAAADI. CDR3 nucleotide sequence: TGCGCCAGCAGTGAGACTGAGAATGAGCAGTTCTTC. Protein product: CASSETENEQFF.

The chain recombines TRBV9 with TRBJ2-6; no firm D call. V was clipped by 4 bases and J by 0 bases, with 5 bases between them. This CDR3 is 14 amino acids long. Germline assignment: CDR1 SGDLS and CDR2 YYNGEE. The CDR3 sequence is CASSSISGANVLTF. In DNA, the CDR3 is TGTGCCAGCAGCTCAATCTCTGGGGCCAACGTCCTGACTTTC.

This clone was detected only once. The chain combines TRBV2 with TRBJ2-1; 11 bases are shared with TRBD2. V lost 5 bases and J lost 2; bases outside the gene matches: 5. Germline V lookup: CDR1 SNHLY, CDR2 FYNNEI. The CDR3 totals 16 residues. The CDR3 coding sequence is TGTGCCAGCAGTCCTTTAGCGGGAGGGCCCTACAATGAGCAGTTCTTC. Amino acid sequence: CASSPLAGGPYNEQFF.

The chain's CDR3 is CASSLQPGTNNEQFF. The CDR3 DNA sequence: TGTGCCAGCAGCTTACAACCGGGTACTAACAATGAGCAGTTCTTC. This chain connects TRBV7-3 to TRBJ2-1, with D uncertain. Germline CDR1 and CDR2: SGHTA and FQGTGA. V was pared by 2 bases and J by 5 bases, with 13 bases between. The CDR3 sequence is 15 residues long.

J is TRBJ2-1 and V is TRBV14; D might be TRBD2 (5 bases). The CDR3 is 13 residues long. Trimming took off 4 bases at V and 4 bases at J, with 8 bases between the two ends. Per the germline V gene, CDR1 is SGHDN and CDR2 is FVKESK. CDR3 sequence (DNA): TGTGCCAGCAGCCCGACGGGGTACAATGAGCAGTTCTTC. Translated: CASSPTGYNEQFF. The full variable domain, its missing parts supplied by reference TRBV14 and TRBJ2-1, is EAGVTQFPSHSVIEKGQTVTLRCDPISGHDNLYWYRRVMGKEIKFLLHFVKESKQDESGMPNNRFLAERTGGTYSTLKVQPAELEDSGVYFCASSPTGYNEQFFGPGTRLTVL.

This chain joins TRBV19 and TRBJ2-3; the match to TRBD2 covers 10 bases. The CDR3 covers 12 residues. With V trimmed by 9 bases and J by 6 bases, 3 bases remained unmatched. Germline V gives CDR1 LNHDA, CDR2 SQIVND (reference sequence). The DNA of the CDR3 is TGTGCCAGCTTAGCGGGGGGCGATACGCAGTATTTT. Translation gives CASLAGGDTQYF. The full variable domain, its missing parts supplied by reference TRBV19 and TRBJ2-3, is DGGITQSPKYLFRKEGQNVTLSCEQNLNHDAMYWYRQDPGQGLRLIYYSQIVNDFQKGDIAEGYSVSREKKESFPLTVTSAQKNPTAFYLCASLAGGDTQYFGPGTRLTVL.

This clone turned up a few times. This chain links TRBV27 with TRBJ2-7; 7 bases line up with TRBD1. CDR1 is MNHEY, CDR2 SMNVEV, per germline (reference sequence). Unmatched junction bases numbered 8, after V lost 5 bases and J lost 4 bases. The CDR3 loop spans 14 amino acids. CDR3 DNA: TGTGCCAGCAGTCCAGGGACAGCAATATACGAGCAGTACTTC. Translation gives CASSPGTAIYEQYF.

CDR3 nucleotide sequence: TGTGCCAGCAGCCAAGTTCTAGGTAGCGGCTACGAGCAGTACTTC. Translating gives CASSQVLGSGYEQYF. This chain joins TRBV4-2 and TRBJ2-7, with a tentative D call TRBD2 (6 bases). The CDR3 totals 15 residues. V lost 1 base and J 3 bases, leaving 13 bases between the germline ends. Germline V gene lookup returns CDR1 LGHNA and CDR2 YNFKEQ.

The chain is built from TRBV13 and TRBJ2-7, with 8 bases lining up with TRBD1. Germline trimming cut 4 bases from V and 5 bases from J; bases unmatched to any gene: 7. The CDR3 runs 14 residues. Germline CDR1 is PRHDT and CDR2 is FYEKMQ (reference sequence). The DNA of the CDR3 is TGTGCCAGCAGCTCTCGGGCAGGGGGCGACGAGCAGTACTTC. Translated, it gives CASSSRAGGDEQYF.

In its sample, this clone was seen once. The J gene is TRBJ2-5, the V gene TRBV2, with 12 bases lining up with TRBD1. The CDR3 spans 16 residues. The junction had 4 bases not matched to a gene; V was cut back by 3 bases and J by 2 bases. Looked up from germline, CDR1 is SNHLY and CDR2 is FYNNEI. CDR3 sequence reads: CASSDGTGGRQETQYF. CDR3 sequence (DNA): TGTGCCAGCAGTGACGGGACAGGGGGCAGACAAGAGACCCAGTACTTC. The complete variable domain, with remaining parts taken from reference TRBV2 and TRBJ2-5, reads EPEVTQTPSHQVTQMGQEVILRCVPISNHLYFYWYRQILGQKVEFLVSFYNNEISEKSEIFDDQFSVERPDGSNFTLKIRSTKLEDSAMYFCASSDGTGGRQETQYFGPGTRLLVL.

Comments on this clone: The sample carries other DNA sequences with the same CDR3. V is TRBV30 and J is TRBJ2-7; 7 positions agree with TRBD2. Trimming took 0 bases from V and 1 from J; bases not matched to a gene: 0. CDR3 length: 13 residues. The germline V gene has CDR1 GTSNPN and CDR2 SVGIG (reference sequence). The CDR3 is CAWSVGGSYEQYF. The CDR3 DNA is TGTGCCTGGAGTGTGGGGGGGTCCTACGAGCAGTACTTC.

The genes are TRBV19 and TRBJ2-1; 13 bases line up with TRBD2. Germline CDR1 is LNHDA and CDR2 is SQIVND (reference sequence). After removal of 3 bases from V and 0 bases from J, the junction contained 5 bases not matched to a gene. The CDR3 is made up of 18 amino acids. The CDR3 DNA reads TGTGCCAGTAGTATGAGGGGACTAGCGGGAAGCTCCTACAATGAGCAGTTCTTC. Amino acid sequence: CASSMRGLAGSSYNEQFF.

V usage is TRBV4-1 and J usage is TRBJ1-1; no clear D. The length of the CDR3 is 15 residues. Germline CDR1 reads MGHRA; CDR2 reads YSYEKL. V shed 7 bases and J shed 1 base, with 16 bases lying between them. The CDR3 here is CASTLTGVSNTEAFF. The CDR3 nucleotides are TGCGCCAGCACACTAACCGGGGTTTCGAACACTGAAGCTTTCTTT.